The source of this T cell receptor (beta chain) is a study of T cell responses to AZD1222 COVID-19 vaccine. Study-level findings and limits: It was only after the peak T cell response that any repertoires were sampled. Seropositive AZD1222 recipients at baseline numbered only five or six. Donors skewed white British and female; clonal diversity was possibly underestimated. Spike regions recognized by vaccine-associated CD4 TCRs spanned the protein, led by 160-218 and 743-854.

TCRdb's table, derived via immunoSEQ multiplex PCR, lists solely in-frame clones and lacks some. In the table there are fewer than 150,000 clones, about 92% of which are singletons. Germline V gene sequence: CDR1 SGHDN, CDR2 FVKESK. CDR3 size: 17 residues. V shed 0 bases and J 5 bases; nucleotides not matched to a gene: 9. A remark on this clone: Its antigen is as yet unknown.

Sequencing was performed on peripheral blood, taken on day 0 of AZD1222 vaccination. The receptor's source is an adult in good health. The chain couples TRBV14 to TRBJ2-5; 10 nucleotides line up with TRBD2. The CDR3 is CASSQEMASGRMETQYF. The CDR3 nucleotides are TGTGCCAGCAGCCAAGAAATGGCTAGCGGGAGAATGGAGACCCAGTACTTC.